Here is one T cell receptor beta chain with its context. Its antigen remains unidentified. V was trimmed by 4 bases and J by 6 bases, leaving 19 bases between them. The CDR3 runs to 15 residues. Per germline, CDR1 SGHRS and CDR2 YFSETQ. What was amplified from RNA transcripts were TCR beta CDR3 regions. TCR CDR3 underwent first-round RT-PCR with the HTBI primer set. MiXCR, applied by TCRdb to the multiplex PCR reads, yields one record per CDR3 protein. Of more than 350,000 distinct CDR3 sequences in the sample, about 16% were seen once. This specimen belongs to a study of T cells in Graves' hyperthyroidism and ophthalmopathy. Study summary: The blood sample was taken at first diagnosis, before treatment began.

Points from the study as a whole: Blood also contained most expanded thyroid clonotypes above 0.001. The model foresaw ophthalmopathy a median around seven months prior to onset.

The source is an older woman with Graves' ophthalmopathy. The specimen was blood. The chain carries TRBV5-1 and TRBJ1-1; D is ambiguous. The CDR3 DNA reads TGCGCCAGCAGCCCAGGAGAGAGGTTCTTCGCTGAAGCTTTCTTT. Protein sequence: CASSPGERFFAEAFF.